This T cell receptor beta chain was documented in a study of cytomegalovirus exposure and HLA in healthy donors. For the study at large: As an earlier analysis found, about 190 million T cells yielded around 110 million unique TCR beta sequences.

Study conclusions and caveats: A later analysis found that most CMV-associated TCR beta chains appeared HLA-restricted. Per a later analysis, HLA-associated TCR beta chains showed more clonal expansion than other, equally common TCR beta chains. In a later analysis, TCR beta V- and J-gene trimming was associated with a missense DCLRE1C variant.

On this clone itself: What it binds is not known.

PCR used 60 Vbeta primers and 13 Jbeta primers. Assay used: immunoSEQ multiplex PCR; TCRdb lists only in-frame clones, some missing. This table holds some 120,000 clones. The origin of this receptor is a man between 18 and 29 years old in good health and CMV-seronegative. Sequenced input: PBMCs.

This chain's CDR3 is CASSITGGGYTF. The CDR3 DNA sequence: TGTGCCAGCAGCATCACAGGGGGCGGCTACACCTTC. The chain uses TRBV9 and TRBJ1-2; 9 positions agree with TRBD1. CDR3 length: 12 residues. Germline V gene data show CDR1 as SGDLS and CDR2 as YYNGEE. Unmatched junction bases numbered 3, after V lost 4 bases and J lost 8 bases.